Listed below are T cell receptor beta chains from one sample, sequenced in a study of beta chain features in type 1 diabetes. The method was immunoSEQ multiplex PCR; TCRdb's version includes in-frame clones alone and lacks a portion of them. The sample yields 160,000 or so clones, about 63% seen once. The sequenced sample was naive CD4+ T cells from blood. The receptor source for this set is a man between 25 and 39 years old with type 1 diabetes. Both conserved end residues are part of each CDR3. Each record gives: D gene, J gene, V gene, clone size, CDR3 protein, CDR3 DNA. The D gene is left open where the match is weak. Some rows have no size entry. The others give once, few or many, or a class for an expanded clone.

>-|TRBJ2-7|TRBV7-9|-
CASSLGRTGSYEQYF
TGTGCCAGCAGCTTGGGACGGACGGGCTCCTACGAGCAGTACTTC
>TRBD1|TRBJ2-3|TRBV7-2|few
CASSADREDTQYF
TGTGCCAGCAGCGCGGACAGGGAAGATACGCAGTATTTT
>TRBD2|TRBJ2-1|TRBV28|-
CASSFLLAGGYNEQFF
TGTGCCAGCAGTTTCCTACTAGCGGGGGGCTACAATGAGCAGTTCTTC
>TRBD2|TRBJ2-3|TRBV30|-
CAWSPGLAGRQGTQYF
TGTGCCTGGAGTCCCGGACTAGCGGGGCGACAGGGTACGCAGTATTTT
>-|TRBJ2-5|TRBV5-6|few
CASSLEQGYQETQYF
TGTGCCAGCAGCTTGGAACAGGGATACCAAGAGACCCAGTACTTC
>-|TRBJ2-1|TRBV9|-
CASSVGVGTYNEQFF
TGTGCCAGCAGCGTAGGAGTGGGGACCTACAATGAGCAGTTCTTC
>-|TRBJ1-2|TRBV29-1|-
CSVEGAGYGYTF
TGCAGCGTTGAAGGGGCTGGGTATGGCTACACCTTC
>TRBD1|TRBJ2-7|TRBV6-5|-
CASGWTGDIAEQYF
TGTGCCAGCGGGTGGACAGGGGATATCGCTGAGCAGTACTTC
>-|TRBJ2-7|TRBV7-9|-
CASSLGVYEQYF
TGTGCCAGCAGCCTCGGGGTCTACGAGCAGTACTTC
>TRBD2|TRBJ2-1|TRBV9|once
CASSVASAGGYNEQFF
TGTGCCAGCAGCGTAGCGTCAGCGGGGGGCTACAATGAGCAGTTCTTC
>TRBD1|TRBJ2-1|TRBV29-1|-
CSVSGTGSYNEQFF
TGCAGCGTATCCGGGACAGGGTCCTACAATGAGCAGTTCTTC
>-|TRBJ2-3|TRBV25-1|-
CASSEAGWSTDTQYF
TGTGCCAGCAGTGAGGCTGGGTGGAGCACAGATACGCAGTATTTT
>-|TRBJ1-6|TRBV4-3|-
CASSQELPSSYNSPLHF
TGCGCCAGCAGCCAAGAGCTTCCAAGCTCCTATAATTCACCCCTCCACTTT
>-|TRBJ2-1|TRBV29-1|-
CSVDRAAGRLNEQFF
TGCAGCGTTGATAGGGCGGCGGGGAGGTTAAATGAGCAGTTCTTC
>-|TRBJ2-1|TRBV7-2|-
CASSLTNEQFF
TGTGCCAGCAGCTTAACGAATGAGCAGTTCTTC
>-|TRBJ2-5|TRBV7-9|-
CASSLAGDSYMQETQYF
TGTGCCAGCAGCTTAGCCGGGGACTCGTATATGCAAGAGACCCAGTACTTC
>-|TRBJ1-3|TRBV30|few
CAWGTSGNTIYF
TGTGCCTGGGGGACCTCTGGAAACACCATATATTTT
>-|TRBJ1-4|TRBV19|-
CASLDRLTNEKLFF
TGTGCCAGCCTGGACCGCCTAACTAATGAAAAACTGTTTTTT
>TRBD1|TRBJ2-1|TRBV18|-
CASSPRTGGYNEQFF
TGTGCCAGCTCACCACGGACAGGGGGATACAATGAGCAGTTCTTC
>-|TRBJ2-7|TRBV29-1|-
CSVGIGDYEQYF
TGCAGCGTTGGAATAGGGGACTACGAGCAGTACTTC
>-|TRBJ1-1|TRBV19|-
CASSMSRHNTEAFF
TGTGCCAGTAGTATGTCCAGGCACAACACTGAAGCTTTCTTT
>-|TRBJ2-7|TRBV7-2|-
CASSLVPSGYEQYF
TGTGCCAGCAGCTTAGTCCCCTCAGGATACGAGCAGTACTTC
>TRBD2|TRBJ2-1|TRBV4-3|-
CASSQAVGLAGSYNEQFF
TGCGCCAGCAGCCAAGCCGTAGGGCTAGCGGGGAGTTACAATGAGCAGTTCTTC
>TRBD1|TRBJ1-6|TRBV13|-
CASRFKQGLNSPLHF
TGTGCCAGCAGATTTAAACAGGGGCTGAATTCACCCCTCCACTTT
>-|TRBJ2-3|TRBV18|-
CASSPRNTDTQYF
TGTGCCAGCTCACCACGGAACACAGATACGCAGTATTTT
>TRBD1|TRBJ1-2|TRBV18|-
CASSIDRAYGYTF
TGTGCCAGCTCTATAGACAGGGCCTATGGCTACACCTTC
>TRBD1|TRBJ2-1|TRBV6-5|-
CATRDRVANEQFF
TGTGCCACCCGGGACAGGGTGGCCAATGAGCAGTTCTTC
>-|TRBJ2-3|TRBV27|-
CASRTESTDTQYF
TGTGCCAGCAGGACGGAGTCCACAGATACGCAGTATTTT
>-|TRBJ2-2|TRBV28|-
CAQAVNTGELFF
TGTGCACAGGCGGTAAACACCGGGGAGCTGTTTTTT
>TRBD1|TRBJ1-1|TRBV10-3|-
CAIRNDRGSTEAFF
TGTGCCATCAGGAATGACAGGGGATCTACTGAAGCTTTCTTT
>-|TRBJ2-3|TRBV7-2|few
CASRYSSTDTQYF
TGTGCCAGCAGGTACAGCAGCACAGATACGCAGTATTTT
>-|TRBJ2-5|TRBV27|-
CASSPGGLGTQYF
TGTGCCAGCAGCCCTGGGGGGCTGGGGACCCAGTACTTC
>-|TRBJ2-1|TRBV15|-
CATSRDPRSGVEQFF
TGTGCCACCAGCAGAGATCCAAGATCGGGTGTCGAGCAGTTCTTC